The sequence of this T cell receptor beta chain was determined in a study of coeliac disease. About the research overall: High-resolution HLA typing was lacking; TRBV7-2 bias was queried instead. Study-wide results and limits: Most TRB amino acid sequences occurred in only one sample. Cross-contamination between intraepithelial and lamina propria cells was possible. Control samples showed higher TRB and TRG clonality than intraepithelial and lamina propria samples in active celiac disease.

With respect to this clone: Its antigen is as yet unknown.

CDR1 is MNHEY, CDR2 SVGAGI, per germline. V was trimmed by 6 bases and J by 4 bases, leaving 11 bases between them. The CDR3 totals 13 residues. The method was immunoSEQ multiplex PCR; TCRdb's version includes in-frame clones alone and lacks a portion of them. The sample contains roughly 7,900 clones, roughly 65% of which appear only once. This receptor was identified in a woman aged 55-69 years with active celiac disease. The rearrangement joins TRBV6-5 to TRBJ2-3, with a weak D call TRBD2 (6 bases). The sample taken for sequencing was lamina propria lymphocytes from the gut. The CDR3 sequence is CASSGSGADTQYF. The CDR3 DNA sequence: TGTGCCAGCAGCGGGAGCGGAGCAGATACGCAGTATTTT.